These T cell receptor beta chains were read from a single sample in a study of blood T cell repertoires in COVID-19. Sequenced by immunoSEQ multiplex PCR; TCRdb stores in-frame clones only, minus some. Of under 150,000 clones in the sample, about 90% are singletons; the top ten hold about 2.3%. The sample consisted of peripheral blood. The receptors derive from a human donor in a cohort sampled during active COVID-19. The CDR3 runs from the conserved cysteine through the conserved F or W. A D gene is named only where the DNA matches it firmly.

V gene,D gene,J gene,CDR3 DNA,CDR3 protein
TRBV19,NA,TRBJ1-2,TGTGCCAGTAGTCATGGGCGCCCCTACTATGGCTACACCTTC,CASSHGRPYYGYTF
TRBV16,NA,TRBJ2-7,TGTGCCAGCAGCCAATCGGGAGGCGAGCAGTACTTC,CASSQSGGEQYF
TRBV27,NA,TRBJ2-5,TGTGCCAGCAGAAATTGGGGCGGTGGCGGTGAGACCCAGTACTTC,CASRNWGGGGETQYF
TRBV7-9,NA,TRBJ1-1,TGTGCCAGCAGCTCCCCCGAAGTAGAGGTGGCTGAAGCTTTCTTT,CASSSPEVEVAEAFF
TRBV18,NA,TRBJ2-2,TGTGCCAGCTCACCCCAGGGCATGAACACCGGGGAGCTGTTTTTT,CASSPQGMNTGELFF
TRBV6-2/TRBV6-3,NA,TRBJ1-6,TGTGCCAGCAGCATCGGCAGGGGCTATAATTCACCCCTCCACTTT,CASSIGRGYNSPLHF
TRBV3-1/TRBV3-2,TRBD1,TRBJ2-7,TGTGCCAGCAGCCTACCGGGACAGAACTACGAGCAGTACTTC,CASSLPGQNYEQYF
TRBV7-9,TRBD1,TRBJ1-3,TGTGCCAGCAGCTTAGCGCTCGACAGGGGGCAAGGAAACACCATATATTTT,CASSLALDRGQGNTIYF
TRBV4-3,TRBD1,TRBJ2-6,TGCGCCAGCAACCGAAGGACAGGGAGCTTTGGGGCCAACGTCCTGACTTTC,CASNRRTGSFGANVLTF
TRBV9,NA,TRBJ2-7,TGTGCCAGCAGCGTAGGGGGCAGGGCGAACGAGCAGTACTTC,CASSVGGRANEQYF
TRBV7-2,TRBD2,TRBJ2-7,TGTGCCAGCAGCACGACTAGCGGGGGGTTAGAGCAGTACTTC,CASSTTSGGLEQYF